This TCR beta chain is drawn from a study of T cells after posttransplantation cyclophosphamide. This CDR3 region has 14 residues. Germline V gene lookup returns CDR1 MDHEN and CDR2 SYDVKM. Between the trimmed V and J ends, which lost 2 bases and 7 bases, there was a span of 11 bases. General observations from the study: TRB overlap between skin or GI tissue T cells and blood was limited. Recipient CMV seropositivity and CMV reactivation strongly tracked TRB clonality.

TCRdb keeps only in-frame clones here, not all; method: immunoSEQ multiplex PCR. This sample yields around 17,000 clones, of which over 60% are seen a single time; around 29% belongs to the top ten. On this clone: Antigen unknown.

Busulfan-fludarabine conditioning, marrow transplant, and cyclophosphamide on days +3 and +4 were administered. This sequence originates from a female patient in her thirties or forties who received an allogeneic stem cell transplant from a related donor, was CMV-positive, and had no GVHD. Some T cells may be transferred from the graft donor. The chain is built from TRBV28 and TRBJ2-2, with D maybe TRBD2 (5 bases). The sample consisted of CD8+ T cells sorted from PBMCs, taken around 2,000 days after a stem cell transplant with posttransplant cyclophosphamide. This CDR3 reads CASSLLPSYGELFF. The CDR3 region has the DNA TGTGCCAGCAGTTTACTTCCTAGCTACGGGGAGCTGTTTTTT.